The entry that follows covers one TCR beta chain sequence. The data are from a study of blood T cell repertoires in COVID-19. Looking at the study overall: The origin of the acute and convalescent COVID-19 samples was the United States, Italy and Spain. T cells, B-cell-depleted T cells, or PBMCs provided the cDNA or gDNA that served as material.

Germline V gene sequence: CDR1 SGHDT, CDR2 YYEEEE. Trimming removed 3 bases from V and 7 bases from J, with 16 bases in between. The CDR3 is 14 residues long. Under the authors' procedure: Estimation of nucleated cell counts relied on the amplification of reference gene primers. This table comes from immunoSEQ multiplex PCR, and its TCRdb copy is limited to in-frame clones, with some not included. V and J calls and clone size are given by that table; D and trimming were obtained from the DNA. The table shows some 78,000 clones, with approximately 80% occurring only once. The TCR was taken from a man in his fifties or sixties with active or convalescent COVID-19. This rearrangement joins TRBV5-6 to TRBJ1-1; the D is unclear. The sequencing input was peripheral blood. The CDR3 region is CASSSRAELNEAFF. The CDR3 coding sequence is TGTGCCAGCAGCTCGCGGGCAGAGCTCAATGAAGCTTTCTTT.